One T cell receptor (beta chain) is described in this entry. The record originates from a study of blood T cell repertoires in COVID-19. About the research overall: The origin of the acute and convalescent COVID-19 samples was the United States, Italy and Spain. T cells, B-cell-depleted T cells, or PBMCs supplied cDNA or gDNA.

As originally analysed: Using reference gene primer amplification, nucleated cell counts were estimated. Only in-frame clones appear in the TCRdb table, and some are missing; sequencing was by immunoSEQ multiplex PCR. V, J and clone size were drawn from that table, and D and trimming were deduced from the DNA. The sample shows about 180,000 clones, 86% of them seen only once. Source material: peripheral blood. The sequence came from a woman in her 30s with active or convalescent COVID-19.

Here the CDR3 reads CAISGPGGRGREQFF. The DNA of the CDR3 is TGTGCCATCAGTGGCCCCGGCGGGAGAGGGAGGGAGCAGTTCTTC. The chain uses TRBV10-3 and TRBJ2-1, with 7 nucleotides matching TRBD2. V gave up 4 bases and J gave up 10 bases; unmatched junction bases: 13. From germline, CDR1 is ENHRY and CDR2 SYGVKD. This CDR3 comprises 15 residues.